These 20 T cell receptor beta chains came from one sample sequenced in a study of cytomegalovirus exposure and HLA in healthy donors. Repertoires were generated with immunoSEQ multiplex PCR, while TCRdb's copy carries only in-frame clones and drops some. This table has 100,000 to 150,000 clones, over 85% appearing once. Sequencing was carried out using PBMCs. These receptors were obtained from a man aged 30 to 39 in good health and CMV-seronegative.

The chain links TRBV28 to TRBJ1-1, with D perhaps TRBD1 (5 bases). Germline CDR1 reads MDHEN; CDR2 reads SYDVKM. Trimming took 6 bases from V and 8 from J, leaving 16 bases between them. CDR3 length equals 13 residues. CDR3 residues: CASRLVGTSEAFF. The CDR3 DNA sequence: TGTGCCAGCAGACTTGTGGGGACTTCGGAAGCTTTCTTT. Using reference TRBV28 and TRBJ1-1 for the parts outside the CDR3, the full variable domain is DVKVTQSSRYLVKRTGEKVFLECVQDMDHENMFWYRQDPGLGLRLIYFSYDVKMKEKGDIPEGYSVSREKKERFSLILESASTNQTSMYLCASRLVGTSEAFFGQGTRLTVV.

The chain combines TRBV5-3 with TRBJ2-1, with D uncertain. TRBV5-3 is reported as an ORF; its role is uncertain. V was shortened by 6 bases and J by 9 bases, with 25 bases between the two germline ends. CDR3 length: 16 amino acids. In DNA, the CDR3 is TGTGCCAGAACCCCTCCCTGTAGTCCCGGTTTGTGTGAGCAGTTCTTC. Translating gives CARTPPCSPGLCEQFF.

CDR3 protein: CASSDYDRLINQPQHF. For the CDR3, the DNA is TGTGCCAGCAGTGACTATGACAGGCTCATCAATCAGCCCCAGCATTTT. V is TRBV6-4 and J is TRBJ1-5, with a weak D call TRBD1 (6 bases). This CDR3 is 16 amino acids long. Trimming removed 1 base from V and 3 bases from J, with 13 bases in between. Germline CDR1 is MRHNA and CDR2 is SNTAGT.

The genes are TRBV27 and TRBJ1-1; the D gene is possibly TRBD1 (6 bases). Between the trimmed V and J ends, which lost 5 bases and 3 bases, there was a span of 10 bases. The CDR3 loop spans 13 amino acids. Germline values: CDR1 MNHEY, CDR2 SMNVEV (reference sequence). CDR3 amino acids: CASSRTAYTEAFF. Here the CDR3 DNA reads TGTGCCAGCAGTCGGACAGCCTACACTGAAGCTTTCTTT.

The chain links TRBV9 to TRBJ1-2, with D unclear. Per the germline V gene, CDR1 is SGDLS and CDR2 is YYNGEE. V lost 3 bases, J lost 5 bases, and 14 bases lay in between. The CDR3 contains 14 residues. The CDR3 region is CASSAEAPRYGYTF. The CDR3, as DNA: TGTGCCAGCAGCGCCGAAGCTCCCCGTTATGGCTACACCTTC.

The chain employs TRBV5-1 and TRBJ2-2, with 8 bases matching TRBD2. Per the germline V gene, CDR1 is SGHRS and CDR2 is YFSETQ. The CDR3 covers 19 residues. Trimming cost V 0 bases and J 4 bases; bases outside gene matches: 14. The chain's CDR3 is CASSLEARGVQLTTGELFF. The CDR3 DNA sequence: TGCGCCAGCAGCTTGGAAGCGCGGGGGGTCCAACTTACCACCGGGGAGCTGTTTTTT. Using reference TRBV5-1 and TRBJ2-2 for the parts outside the CDR3, the full variable domain is KAGVTQTPRYLIKTRGQQVTLSCSPISGHRSVSWYQQTPGQGLQFLFEYFSETQRNKGNFPGRFSGRQFSNSRSEMNVSTLELGDSALYLCASSLEARGVQLTTGELFFGEGSRLTVL.

This sequence joins TRBV27 and TRBJ1-6; 7 bases line up with TRBD1. J was trimmed by 6 bases and V by 9 bases; bases with no gene match: 17. From germline, CDR1 is MNHEY and CDR2 SMNVEV (reference sequence). This CDR3 is 17 amino acids long. The CDR3 DNA follows: TGTGCCAGTAAAACCCGGGACAGCCTTTTTAGTAATTCACCCCTCCACTTT. Translating it yields CASKTRDSLFSNSPLHF.

The CDR3 loop is CASSVFGGGHTDTQYF. The CDR3 nucleotides are TGCGCCAGCAGCGTGTTTGGAGGGGGCCACACAGATACGCAGTATTTT. The chain carries TRBV5-1 and TRBJ2-3; D may be TRBD1 (7 bases). V lost 4 bases and J lost 2, with 17 bases in between. The CDR3 has 16 residues. CDR1 and CDR2 from the germline V gene are SGHRS and YFSETQ.

The V gene is TRBV5-1, the J gene TRBJ2-1; D uncertain. In germline, CDR1 is SGHRS, CDR2 YFSETQ. The CDR3 contains 14 residues. V dropped 4 bases and J dropped 7 bases, with 15 bases sitting between them. CDR3 DNA sequence: TGCGCCAGCAGCAGGCTAGAACTCTCGAATGAGCAGTTCTTC. It translates to CASSRLELSNEQFF.

This clone appeared once. This chain joins TRBV6-6 and TRBJ1-5; a weak D match, TRBD1 (5 bases). The CDR3 has 16 amino acids. V was cut by 2 bases and J by 2 bases, with 13 bases left in between. Germline loops: CDR1 MNHNY, CDR2 SVGAGI (reference sequence). Written as DNA, the CDR3 is TGTGCCAGCAGTTACCCAAGCTCGGGGGGCAATCAGCCCCAGCATTTT. This sequence encodes CASSYPSSGGNQPQHF.

The rearrangement uses TRBV28 and TRBJ1-1; D is unclear. Trimming shortened V by 3 bases and J by 0 bases, and 14 bases separated the two germline ends. Germline assignment: CDR1 MDHEN and CDR2 SYDVKM. The CDR3 runs 16 residues. The chain's CDR3 is CASSFIVQLMNTEAFF. CDR3 DNA sequence: TGTGCCAGCAGTTTTATCGTACAGCTCATGAACACTGAAGCTTTCTTT.

The V gene is TRBV28, the J gene TRBJ2-4, with 7 bases lining up with TRBD2. V dropped 6 bases and J dropped 4; count of bases not matched to a gene: 9. The CDR3 spans 15 residues. Germline CDR1 is MDHEN and CDR2 is SYDVKM. The CDR3 nucleotides are TGTGCCAGCAGACCGGGAGGAGCGTTTAAAAACATTCAGTACTTC. It encodes CASRPGGAFKNIQYF.

The rearrangement links TRBV19 to TRBJ1-6, with a weak D call TRBD1 (6 bases). The CDR3 runs to 14 residues. Per germline, CDR1 LNHDA and CDR2 SQIVND (reference sequence). V was clipped by 4 bases and J by 5 bases, with 9 bases between them. DNA for the CDR3: TGTGCCAGTAGTACGGGGGGCCATAATTCACCCCTCCACTTT. Translated: CASSTGGHNSPLHF. Drawing the rest from reference TRBV19 and TRBJ1-6, the complete variable domain is DGGITQSPKYLFRKEGQNVTLSCEQNLNHDAMYWYRQDPGQGLRLIYYSQIVNDFQKGDIAEGYSVSREKKESFPLTVTSAQKNPTAFYLCASSTGGHNSPLHFGNGTRLTVT.

The chain couples TRBV28 to TRBJ2-7; TRBD1 is a possible D gene (5 bases). V lost 8 bases and J lost 2, with 10 bases in between. CDR1 is MDHEN and CDR2 is SYDVKM in the germline V gene. This CDR3 has 12 amino acids. CDR3 region: CASSQEAYEQYF. The DNA of the CDR3 is TGTGCCAGCTCACAGGAAGCCTACGAGCAGTACTTC.

The chain combines TRBV7-9 with TRBJ1-2; tentative D call: TRBD1 (6 bases). This CDR3 is built from 15 residues. V was clipped by 0 bases and J by 2 bases, with 10 bases between them. Germline CDR1 and CDR2: SEHNR and FQNEAQ (reference sequence). In DNA, the CDR3 is TGTGCCAGCAGCTTAGCATCGACAGGAAACTATGGCTACACCTTC. It is translated as CASSLASTGNYGYTF.

The genes are TRBV11-3 and TRBJ2-7, with 8 bases aligning to TRBD2. Germline assignment: CDR1 SGHNT and CDR2 YENEEA. Trimming cost V 5 bases and J 5 bases; bases outside gene matches: 5. The CDR3 has 13 amino acids. CDR3 in DNA: TGTGCCAGCAGCCCCGGGGGGGTCCACGAGCAGTACTTC. The encoded protein is CASSPGGVHEQYF. The full variable domain, in which reference TRBV11-3 and TRBJ2-7 provide the parts outside the CDR3, is EAGVVQSPRYKIIEKKQPVAFWCNPISGHNTLYWYLQNLGQGPELLIRYENEEAVDDSQLPKDRFSAERLKGVDSTLKIQPAELGDSAVYLCASSPGGVHEQYFGPGTRLTVT.

The chain combines TRBV6-6 with TRBJ2-3; D is unclear. Deletions cut 2 bases from V and 4 bases from J, with 10 bases between. The CDR3 totals 14 residues. The germline gives CDR1 MNHNY, CDR2 SVGAGI (reference sequence). For the CDR3, the DNA is TGTGCCAGCAGTTACGACACACTCTCAGATACGCAGTATTTT. This encodes CASSYDTLSDTQYF.

The rearrangement uses TRBV7-3 and TRBJ2-1; 7 bases match TRBD1. The CDR3 covers 16 residues. Germline CDR1 is SGHTA and CDR2 is FQGTGA. Trimming at V came to 2 bases and at J to 4 bases, leaving 8 bases not matched to a gene. The CDR3 region is CASSLSWGQQYNEQFF. CDR3 bases: TGTGCCAGCAGCTTATCCTGGGGACAGCAATACAATGAGCAGTTCTTC.

The rearrangement joins TRBV15 to TRBJ1-1; 9 bases fit TRBD1. This CDR3 is 13 amino acids long. After removal of 5 bases from V and 8 bases from J, the junction contained 6 bases not matched to a gene. Germline CDR1 is LNHNV and CDR2 is YYDKDF (reference sequence). CDR3 protein: CATSQNRGLEAFF. Written as DNA, the CDR3 is TGTGCCACCAGCCAAAACAGGGGGCTAGAAGCTTTCTTT.

V usage is TRBV19 and J usage is TRBJ2-5, with D unclear. CDR1 LNHDA and CDR2 SQIVND come from the germline V gene (reference sequence). V was cut by 6 bases and J by 5 bases, with 13 bases left in between. CDR3 length: 13 residues. CDR3 residues: CASRDTRWETQYF. For the CDR3, the DNA is TGTGCCAGTAGAGACACTCGGTGGGAGACCCAGTACTTC.